These 2 T cell receptor beta chains share one sample of origin, sequenced in a study of T cell responses to AZD1222 COVID-19 vaccine. The method was immunoSEQ multiplex PCR; TCRdb's version includes in-frame clones alone and lacks a portion of them. In the table there are approximately 89,000 clones, roughly 94% of which are singletons. The input for sequencing was peripheral blood, taken on day 0 of AZD1222 vaccination. The receptor set was obtained from an adult in good health.

This chain links TRBV14 with TRBJ1-2; 9 bases map to TRBD1. The CDR3 is made up of 16 amino acids. Trimming took 4 bases from V and 4 from J; bases not matched to a gene: 10. Germline V gene data show CDR1 as SGHDN and CDR2 as FVKESK. The CDR3 sequence: CASSRDRAFLGYGYTF. As DNA, the CDR3 is TGTGCCAGCAGCCGGGACAGGGCTTTTTTAGGCTATGGCTACACCTTC. The variable domain in full, with the rest retrieved from reference TRBV14 and TRBJ1-2, is EAGVTQFPSHSVIEKGQTVTLRCDPISGHDNLYWYRRVMGKEIKFLLHFVKESKQDESGMPNNRFLAERTGGTYSTLKVQPAELEDSGVYFCASSRDRAFLGYGYTFGSGTRLTVV.

The chain recombines TRBV7-3 with TRBJ2-3; no definite D call. V was pared by 0 bases and J by 6 bases, with 7 bases between. The germline gives CDR1 SGHTA, CDR2 FQGTGA. This CDR3 spans 13 amino acids. The CDR3, as DNA: TGTGCCAGCAGCTTAACGCCCGCGGATACGCAGTATTTT. It specifies CASSLTPADTQYF.